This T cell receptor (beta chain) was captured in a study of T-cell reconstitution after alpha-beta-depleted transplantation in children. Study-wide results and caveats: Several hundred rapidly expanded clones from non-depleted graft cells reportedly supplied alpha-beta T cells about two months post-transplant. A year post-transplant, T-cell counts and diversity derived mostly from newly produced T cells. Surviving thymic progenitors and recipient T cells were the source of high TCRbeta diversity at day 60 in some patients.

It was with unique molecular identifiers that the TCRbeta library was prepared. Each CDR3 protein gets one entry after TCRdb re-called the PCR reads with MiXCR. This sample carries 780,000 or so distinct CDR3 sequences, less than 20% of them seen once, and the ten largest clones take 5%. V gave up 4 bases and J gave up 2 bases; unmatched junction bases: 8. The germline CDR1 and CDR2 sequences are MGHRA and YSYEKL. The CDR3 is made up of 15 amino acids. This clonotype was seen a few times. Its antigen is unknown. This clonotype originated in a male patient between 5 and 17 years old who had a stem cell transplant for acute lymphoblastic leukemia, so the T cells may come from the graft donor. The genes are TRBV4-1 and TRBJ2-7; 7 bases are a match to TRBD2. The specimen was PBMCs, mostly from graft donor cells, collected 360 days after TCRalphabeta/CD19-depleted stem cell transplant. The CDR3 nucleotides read TGCGCCAGCAGCCCCCGCGGGAGAAGCGCCTACGAGCAGTACTTC. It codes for CASSPRGRSAYEQYF.